This entry lists 12 T cell receptor beta chains sequenced from one sample in a study of blood T cells in healthy people across ages. Together with a sample-barcoded 5' primer, a J-beta primer mix was included in a second PCR lasting about 6 to 11 cycles. One entry per CDR3 protein, called by TCRdb with MiXCR from the 5' RACE reads. This sample has 1.5 million to 2 million distinct CDR3 sequences, with roughly 27% found just once. Specimen: blood. The source is a young woman in good health.

This clonotype was counted ten times or more. The chain combines TRBV7-2 with TRBJ1-1, with D uncertain. Trimming shortened V by 8 bases and J by 1 base, and 8 bases separated the two germline ends. CDR1 is SGHTA and CDR2 is FQGNSA in the germline V gene. The CDR3 has 12 residues. For the CDR3, the DNA is TGTGCCAGCGGACGGGGGAACACTGAAGCTTTCTTT. Translating it yields CASGRGNTEAFF.

This clonotype was recorded a few times. This chain connects TRBV7-2 to TRBJ1-4, with D maybe TRBD1 (5 bases). This CDR3 is 15 amino acids long. V was clipped by 8 bases and J by 8 bases, with 21 bases between them. Germline CDR1 is SGHTA and CDR2 is FQGNSA. The CDR3 region is CASRTMGGLGEKLFF. For the CDR3, the DNA is TGTGCCAGCCGGACCATGGGGGGTCTGGGAGAAAAACTGTTTTTT.

The genes are TRBV5-1 and TRBJ2-3; TRBD2 is a possible D gene (5 bases). Trimming pared 0 bases from V and 1 base from J, leaving 12 bases between. The germline V gene encodes CDR1 SGHRS and CDR2 YFSETQ. The CDR3 is made up of 16 amino acids. CDR3 loop: CASSLGNGVGTDTQYF. CDR3 nucleotides: TGCGCCAGCAGCTTGGGAAACGGGGTGGGCACAGATACGCAGTATTTT.

This clonotype was seen many times. This chain joins TRBV12-3 or TRBV12-4 and TRBJ1-2; TRBD1 matches at 7 bases. This CDR3 spans 12 amino acids. V was pared by 6 bases and J by 5 bases, with 3 bases of the junction left unmatched. The CDR3 nucleotides are TGTGCCAGCAGCGCAGGGGGTTATGGCTACACCTTC. Its protein is CASSAGGYGYTF.

This clonotype has a handful of counts. The V gene is TRBV5-1, the J gene TRBJ2-1; the D call may be TRBD1 or TRBD2 (5 bases each). V gave up 0 bases and J gave up 2 bases, with 12 bases separating them. Germline V gene sequence: CDR1 SGHRS, CDR2 YFSETQ. This CDR3 is 16 amino acids long. CDR3 loop: CASSLAGTTTYNEQFF. For the CDR3, the DNA is TGCGCCAGCAGCTTGGCCGGGACCACCACCTACAATGAGCAGTTCTTC.

The CDR3 DNA reads TGTGCCAGCGCCGGGGAAGGGTACGAGCAGTACTTC. It specifies CASAGEGYEQYF. J is TRBJ2-7 and V is TRBV18; possibly TRBD2 for D (5 bases). The CDR3 extends over 12 amino acids. In germline, CDR1 is KGHSH, CDR2 LQKENI. Trimming shortened V by 8 bases and J by 4 bases, and 12 bases separated the two germline ends. The entire variable domain, with the rest obtained from reference TRBV18 and TRBJ2-7, is as follows: NAGVMQNPRHLVRRRGQEARLRCSPMKGHSHVYWYRQLPEEGLKFMVYLQKENIIDESGMPKERFSAEFPKEGPSILRIQQVVRGDSAAYFCASAGEGYEQYFGPGTRLTVT.

This clonotype has ten or more counts. The chain employs TRBV12-3 or TRBV12-4 and TRBJ2-7; the D gene could be TRBD1 or TRBD2 (5 bases each). The germline V and J ends were trimmed by 6 bases and 2 bases, with 11 bases remaining between them. The CDR3 extends over 13 amino acids. The CDR3 loop reads CASRFRDPYEQYF. The CDR3 nucleotides read TGTGCCAGCAGATTCCGGGACCCCTACGAGCAGTACTTC.

V gene TRBV30 combines with J gene TRBJ2-5, with D perhaps matching TRBD1 (5 bases). Trimming stripped 5 bases from V and 0 bases from J, with 10 bases between. Germline V gene lookup returns CDR1 GTSNPN and CDR2 SVGIG (reference sequence). The CDR3 spans 13 residues. DNA of the CDR3: TGTGCCTGGGGGGCCCTGTACCAAGAGACCCAGTACTTC. The encoded protein is CAWGALYQETQYF.

The gene calls are TRBV29-1 and TRBJ2-3, with 7 bases lining up with TRBD1. The germline V gene has CDR1 SQVTM and CDR2 ANQGSEA. The CDR3 loop spans 13 amino acids. J lost 10 bases, V lost 0 bases, and 7 bases had no gene match. CDR3 sequence (DNA): TGCAGCGTTGAAGATCCCTTTGGACAGGCGCAGTATTTT. Its translation: CSVEDPFGQAQYF.

This clonotype has a handful of counts. The chain recombines TRBV20-1 with TRBJ2-1; D remains ambiguous. The CDR3 spans 16 residues. V lost 6 bases to trimming and J lost 0 bases, with 18 bases between them. Germline-derived CDR1 and CDR2 are DFQATT and SNEGSKA (reference sequence). The DNA for the CDR3 is TGCAGTGCCCACACCCGTGGAAAAAGCTCCTACAATGAGCAGTTCTTC. Residues: CSAHTRGKSSYNEQFF.

This clonotype was recorded a few times. The chain carries TRBV12-3 or TRBV12-4 and TRBJ2-2; weak D call: TRBD1 (6 bases). V lost 2 bases and J lost 0, with 10 bases in between. The CDR3 consists of 16 residues. The CDR3 coding sequence is TGTGCCAGCAGTTTAAACAGGGCATCGAACACCGGGGAGCTGTTTTTT. It specifies CASSLNRASNTGELFF.

The gene calls are TRBV12-3 or TRBV12-4 and TRBJ2-3; TRBD1 is a possible D gene (5 bases). The CDR3 has 15 residues. Trimming took 3 bases from V and 3 from J, leaving 13 bases between them. CDR3 amino acids: CASSFGALSTDTQYF. DNA for the CDR3: TGTGCCAGCAGTTTTGGGGCTCTGAGTACAGATACGCAGTATTTT.